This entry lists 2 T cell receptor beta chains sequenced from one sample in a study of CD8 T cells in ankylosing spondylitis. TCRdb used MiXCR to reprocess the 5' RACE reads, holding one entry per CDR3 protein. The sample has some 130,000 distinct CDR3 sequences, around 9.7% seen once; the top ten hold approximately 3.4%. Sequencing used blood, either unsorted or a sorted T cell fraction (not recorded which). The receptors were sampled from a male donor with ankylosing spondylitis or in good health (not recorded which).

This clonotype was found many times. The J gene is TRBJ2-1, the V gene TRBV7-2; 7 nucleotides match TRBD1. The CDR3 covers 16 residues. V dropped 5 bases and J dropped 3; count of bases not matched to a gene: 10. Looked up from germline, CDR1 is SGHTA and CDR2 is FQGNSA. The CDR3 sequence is CASSRDGQVDYNEQFF. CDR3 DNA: TGTGCCAGCAGCAGAGATGGACAGGTGGACTACAATGAGCAGTTCTTC. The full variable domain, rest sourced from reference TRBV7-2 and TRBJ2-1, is GAGVSQSPSNKVTEKGKDVELRCDPISGHTALYWYRQSLGQGLEFLIYFQGNSAPDKSGLPSDRFSAERTGGSVSTLTIQRTQQEDSAVYLCASSRDGQVDYNEQFFGPGTRLTVL.

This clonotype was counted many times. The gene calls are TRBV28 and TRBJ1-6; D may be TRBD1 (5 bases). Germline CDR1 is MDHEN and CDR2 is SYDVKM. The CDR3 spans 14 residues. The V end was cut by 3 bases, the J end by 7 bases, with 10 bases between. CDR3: CASSFLAGNSPLHF. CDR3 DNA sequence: TGTGCCAGCAGTTTTCTGGCAGGGAATTCACCCCTCCACTTT.